This TCR beta chain comes out of a study of vaccination and CD4 T cells after COVID-19. Sequencing of the DNA from cultured CD4+ T cells was carried out with the Oncomine TCR Beta short-read assay. TCRdb independently ran MiXCR on the PCR reads; one entry per CDR3 protein. The table lists under 20,000 distinct CDR3 sequences, roughly 46% of them singletons. Findings and limits, study-wide: Convalescent patient numbers were relatively low, with no early post-infection timepoints.

Germline values: CDR1 MNHEY, CDR2 SVGAGI. The CDR3 sequence is 16 residues long. Trimming removed 0 bases from V and 4 bases from J; junction bases left unmatched: 5. To note about this clonotype: Its antigen remains unknown.

Treatment: approximately nine-day PBMC culture with coronavirus spike peptide pools or control peptides (ViraFEST assay). The sample consisted of CD4+ T cells from blood, cultured in vitro, taken after SARS-CoV-2 vaccination. The TCR originated in a human donor who had recovered from COVID-19. The V gene is TRBV6-5, the J gene TRBJ2-1; TRBD1 matches at 8 bases. Written as DNA, the CDR3 is TGTGCCAGCAGTTACTCGGGGGACAGGCTATACAATGAGCAGTTCTTC. Translated, it gives CASSYSGDRLYNEQFF.